Listed here is a single T cell receptor beta chain. This sample is part of a study of blood T cell repertoires in COVID-19. Looking at the study overall: Acute-phase and convalescent COVID-19 samples originated in the United States, Italy and Spain. Sources were T cells, B-cell-depleted T cells, or PBMCs; the material itself was cDNA or gDNA.

The germline V and J ends were trimmed by 6 bases and 0 bases, with 12 bases remaining between them. The CDR3 length is 15 residues. The germline V gene encodes CDR1 SNHLY and CDR2 FYNNEI. The Seattle patients joined while their infection was active and were tracked longitudinally afterward. In the study's own analysis: Estimates of nucleated cell counts were drawn from the amplification of reference gene primers. Some clones are missing from TCRdb's copy, which holds only in-frame ones; the method was immunoSEQ multiplex PCR. V and J calls and clone size are as listed in that table; D and trimming were resolved from the DNA. The sample gives roughly 40,000 clones, more than 90% of which show up once; roughly 0.35% is in the top ten.

V is TRBV2 and J is TRBJ1-5; TRBD1 is a possible D gene (6 bases). This receptor was identified in a man aged 45-65 years with COVID-19, enrolled during active disease. The sequenced sample consisted of peripheral blood. The CDR3 DNA is TGTGCCAGCAGGAAGACAGGAGTTAGCAATCAGCCCCAGCATTTT. Amino acid sequence: CASRKTGVSNQPQHF.